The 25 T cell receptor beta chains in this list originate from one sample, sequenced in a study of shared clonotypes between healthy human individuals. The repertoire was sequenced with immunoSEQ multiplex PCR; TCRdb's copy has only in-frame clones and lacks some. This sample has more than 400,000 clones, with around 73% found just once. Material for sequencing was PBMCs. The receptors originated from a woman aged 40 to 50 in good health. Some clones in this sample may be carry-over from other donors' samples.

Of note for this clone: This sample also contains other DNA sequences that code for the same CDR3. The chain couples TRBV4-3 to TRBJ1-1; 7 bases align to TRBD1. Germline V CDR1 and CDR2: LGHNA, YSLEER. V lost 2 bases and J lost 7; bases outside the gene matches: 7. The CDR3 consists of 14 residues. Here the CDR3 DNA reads TGCGCCAGCAGCCAACTCGGGACAGAGCGTGAAGCTTTCTTT. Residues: CASSQLGTEREAFF.

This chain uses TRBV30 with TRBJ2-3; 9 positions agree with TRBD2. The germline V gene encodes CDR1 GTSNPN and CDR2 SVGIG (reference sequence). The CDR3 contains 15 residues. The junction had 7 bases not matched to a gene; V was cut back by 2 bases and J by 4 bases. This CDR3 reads CAWSKGLALADTQYF. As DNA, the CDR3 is TGTGCCTGGAGTAAAGGACTAGCGCTTGCAGATACGCAGTATTTT.

The CDR3 DNA follows: TGTGCCACCAGCAGACTAGCGGGAGAGTACAATGAGCAGTTCTTC. It translates to CATSRLAGEYNEQFF. This sequence joins TRBV15 and TRBJ2-1, with 10 bases lining up with TRBD2. V shed 2 bases and J 4 bases; nucleotides not matched to a gene: 2. The CDR3 runs to 15 residues. CDR1 LNHNV and CDR2 YYDKDF come from the germline V gene (reference sequence).

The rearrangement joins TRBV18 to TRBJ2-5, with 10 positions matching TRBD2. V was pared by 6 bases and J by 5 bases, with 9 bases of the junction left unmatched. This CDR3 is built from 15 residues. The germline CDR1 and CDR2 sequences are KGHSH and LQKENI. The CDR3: CASSPSGRAGETQYF. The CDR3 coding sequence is TGTGCCAGCTCTCCCAGCGGGAGGGCAGGTGAGACCCAGTACTTC.

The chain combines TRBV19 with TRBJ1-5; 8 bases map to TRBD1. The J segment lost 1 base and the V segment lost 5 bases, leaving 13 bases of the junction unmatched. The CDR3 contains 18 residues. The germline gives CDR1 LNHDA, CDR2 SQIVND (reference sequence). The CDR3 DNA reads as TGTGCCAGTAGTGAGGACAGGGCCTCCCTGGAAAGCAATCAGCCCCAGCATTTT. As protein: CASSEDRASLESNQPQHF.

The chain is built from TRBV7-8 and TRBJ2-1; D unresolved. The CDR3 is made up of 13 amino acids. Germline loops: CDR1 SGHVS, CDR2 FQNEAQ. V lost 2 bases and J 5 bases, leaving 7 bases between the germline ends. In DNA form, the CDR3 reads TGTGCCAGCAGCTTAAAACTTCACAATGAGCAGTTCTTC. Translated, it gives CASSLKLHNEQFF.

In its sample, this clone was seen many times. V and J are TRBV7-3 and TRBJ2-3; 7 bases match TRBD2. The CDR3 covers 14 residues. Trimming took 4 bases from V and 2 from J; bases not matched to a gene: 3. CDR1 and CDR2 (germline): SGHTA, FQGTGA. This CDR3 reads CASSSGTTTDTQYF. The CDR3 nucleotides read TGTGCCAGCAGCTCCGGGACTACCACAGATACGCAGTATTTT.

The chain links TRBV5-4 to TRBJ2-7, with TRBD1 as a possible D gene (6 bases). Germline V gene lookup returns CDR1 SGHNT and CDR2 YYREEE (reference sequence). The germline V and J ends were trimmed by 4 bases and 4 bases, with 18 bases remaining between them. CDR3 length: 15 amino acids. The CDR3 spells CASSQRTVGDYEQYF. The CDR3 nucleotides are TGTGCCAGCAGCCAACGGACAGTGGGGGATTACGAGCAGTACTTC.

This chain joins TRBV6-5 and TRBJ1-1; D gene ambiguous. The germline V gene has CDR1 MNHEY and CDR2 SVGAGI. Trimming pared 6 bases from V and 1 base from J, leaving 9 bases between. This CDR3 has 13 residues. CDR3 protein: CASRVRTNTEAFF. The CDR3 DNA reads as TGTGCCAGCAGGGTACGGACGAACACTGAAGCTTTCTTT.

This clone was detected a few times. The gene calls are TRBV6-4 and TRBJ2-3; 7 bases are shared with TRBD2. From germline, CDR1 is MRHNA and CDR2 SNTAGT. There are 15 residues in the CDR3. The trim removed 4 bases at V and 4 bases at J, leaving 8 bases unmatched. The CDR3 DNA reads TGTGCCAGCAGTGTCGAAGCGGGAAGTGCAGATACGCAGTATTTT. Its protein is CASSVEAGSADTQYF.

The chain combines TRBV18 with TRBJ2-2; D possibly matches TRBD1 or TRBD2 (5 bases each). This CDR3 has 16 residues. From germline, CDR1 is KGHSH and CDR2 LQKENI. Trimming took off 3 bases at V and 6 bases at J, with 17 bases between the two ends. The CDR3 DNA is TGTGCCAGCTCACCTAGACCGGGGCCTAACGCCGGGGAGCTGTTTTTT. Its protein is CASSPRPGPNAGELFF.

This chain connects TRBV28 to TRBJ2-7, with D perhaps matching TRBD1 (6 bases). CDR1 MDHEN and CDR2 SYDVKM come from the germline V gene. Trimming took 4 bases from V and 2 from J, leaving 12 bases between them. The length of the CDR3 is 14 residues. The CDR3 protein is CASSSQGWAYEQYF. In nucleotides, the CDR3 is TGTGCCAGCAGTTCTCAGGGGTGGGCCTACGAGCAGTACTTC.

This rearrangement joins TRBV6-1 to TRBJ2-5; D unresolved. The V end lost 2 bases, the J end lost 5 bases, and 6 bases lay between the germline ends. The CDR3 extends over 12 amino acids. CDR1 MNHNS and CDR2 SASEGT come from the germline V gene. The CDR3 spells CASSERGETQYF. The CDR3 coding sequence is TGTGCCAGCAGTGAACGAGGCGAGACCCAGTACTTC.

Here the CDR3 DNA reads TGTGCCAGCAGCCGCCGGGATCCTAACACTGAAGCTTTCTTT. Amino acids: CASSRRDPNTEAFF. The chain is built from TRBV7-2 and TRBJ1-1; D remains ambiguous. The CDR3 has 14 residues. V lost 5 bases, J lost 2 bases, and 12 bases lay in between. Germline V CDR1 and CDR2: SGHTA, FQGNSA.

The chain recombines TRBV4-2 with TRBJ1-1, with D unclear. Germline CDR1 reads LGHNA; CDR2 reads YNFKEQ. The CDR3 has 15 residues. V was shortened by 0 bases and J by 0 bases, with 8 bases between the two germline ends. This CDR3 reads CASSQEAAMNTEAFF. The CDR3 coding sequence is TGTGCCAGCAGCCAAGAAGCAGCCATGAACACTGAAGCTTTCTTT.

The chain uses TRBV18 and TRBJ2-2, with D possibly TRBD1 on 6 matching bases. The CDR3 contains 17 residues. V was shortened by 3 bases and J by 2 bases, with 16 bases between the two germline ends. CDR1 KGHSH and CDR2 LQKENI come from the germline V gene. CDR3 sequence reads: CASSPRDTSSNTGELFF. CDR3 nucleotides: TGTGCCAGCTCACCGAGGGACACCTCTTCCAACACCGGGGAGCTGTTTTTT.

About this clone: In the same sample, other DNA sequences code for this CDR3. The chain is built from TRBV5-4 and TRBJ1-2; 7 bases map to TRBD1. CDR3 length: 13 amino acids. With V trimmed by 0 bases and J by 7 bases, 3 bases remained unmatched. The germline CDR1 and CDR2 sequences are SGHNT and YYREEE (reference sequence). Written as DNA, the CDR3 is TGTGCCAGCAGCTTGGAGGGACAGACTGGCTACACCTTC. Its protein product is CASSLEGQTGYTF.

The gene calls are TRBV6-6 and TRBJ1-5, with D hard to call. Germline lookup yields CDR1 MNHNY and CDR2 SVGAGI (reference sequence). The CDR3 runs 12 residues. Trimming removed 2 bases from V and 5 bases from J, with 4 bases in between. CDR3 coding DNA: TGTGCCAGCAGTTACAGAGATCAGCCCCAGCATTTT. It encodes CASSYRDQPQHF.

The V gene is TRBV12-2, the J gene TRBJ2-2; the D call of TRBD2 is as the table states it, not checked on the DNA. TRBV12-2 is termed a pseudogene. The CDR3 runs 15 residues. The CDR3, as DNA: TGTGCAAGTCGCTTAGCGGGAGGGGTAACCGGGGAGCTGTTTTTT. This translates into CASRLAGGVTGELFF.

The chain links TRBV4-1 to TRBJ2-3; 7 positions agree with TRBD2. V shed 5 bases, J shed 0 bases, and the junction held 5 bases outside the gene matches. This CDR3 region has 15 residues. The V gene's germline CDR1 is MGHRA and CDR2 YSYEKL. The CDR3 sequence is CASSWGGISTDTQYF. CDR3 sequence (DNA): TGCGCCAGCAGCTGGGGGGGTATTAGCACAGATACGCAGTATTTT.

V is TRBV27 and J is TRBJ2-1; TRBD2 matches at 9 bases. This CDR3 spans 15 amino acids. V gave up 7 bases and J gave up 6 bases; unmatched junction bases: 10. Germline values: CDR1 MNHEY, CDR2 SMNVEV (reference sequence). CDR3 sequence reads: CASNLAGGPGNEQFF. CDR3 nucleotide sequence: TGTGCCAGCAATTTGGCGGGAGGGCCGGGCAATGAGCAGTTCTTC.

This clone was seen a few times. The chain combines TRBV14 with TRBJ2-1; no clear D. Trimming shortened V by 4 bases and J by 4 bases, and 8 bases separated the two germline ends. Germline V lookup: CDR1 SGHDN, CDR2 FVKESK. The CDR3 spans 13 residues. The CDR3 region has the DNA TGTGCCAGCAGCCTTGGTCGGTACAATGAGCAGTTCTTC. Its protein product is CASSLGRYNEQFF.

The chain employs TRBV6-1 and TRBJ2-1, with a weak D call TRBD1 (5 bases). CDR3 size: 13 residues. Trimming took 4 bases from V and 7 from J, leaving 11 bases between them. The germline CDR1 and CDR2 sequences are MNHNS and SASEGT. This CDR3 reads CASSVDSSNEQFF. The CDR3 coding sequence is TGTGCCAGCAGTGTTGACAGTTCTAATGAGCAGTTCTTC.

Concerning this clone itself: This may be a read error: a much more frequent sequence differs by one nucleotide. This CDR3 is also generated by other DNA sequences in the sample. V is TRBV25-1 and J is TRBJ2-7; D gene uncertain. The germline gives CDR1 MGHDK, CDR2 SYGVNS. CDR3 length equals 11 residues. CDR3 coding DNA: TGCGCCAGCAGTGCAACACAAATGCAGTACTTC. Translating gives CASSATQMQYF.

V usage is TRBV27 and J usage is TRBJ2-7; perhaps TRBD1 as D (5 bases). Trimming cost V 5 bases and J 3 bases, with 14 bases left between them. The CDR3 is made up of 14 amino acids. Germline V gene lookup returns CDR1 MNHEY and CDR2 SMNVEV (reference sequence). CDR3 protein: CASSLQVWGYEQYF. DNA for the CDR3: TGTGCCAGCAGTCTACAGGTTTGGGGCTACGAGCAGTACTTC.